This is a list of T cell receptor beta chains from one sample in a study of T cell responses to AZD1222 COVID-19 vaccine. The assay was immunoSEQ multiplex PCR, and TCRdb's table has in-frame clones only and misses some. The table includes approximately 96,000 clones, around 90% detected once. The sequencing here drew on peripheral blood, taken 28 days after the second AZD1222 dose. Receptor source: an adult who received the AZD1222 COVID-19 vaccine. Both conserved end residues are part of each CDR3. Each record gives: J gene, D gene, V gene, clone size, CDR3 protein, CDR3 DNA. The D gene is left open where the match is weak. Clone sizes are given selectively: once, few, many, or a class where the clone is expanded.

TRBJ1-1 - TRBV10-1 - CASSRATGQNTEAFF TGCGCCAGCAGTCGGGCTACGGGACAGAACACTGAAGCTTTCTTT
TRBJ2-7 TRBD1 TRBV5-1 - CASSPGDRALTYEQYF TGCGCCAGCAGTCCAGGGGACAGAGCTCTAACCTACGAGCAGTACTTC
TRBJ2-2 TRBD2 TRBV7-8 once CASSLRAGGSTGELFF TGTGCCAGCAGCTTAAGGGCGGGAGGGAGCACCGGGGAGCTGTTTTTT
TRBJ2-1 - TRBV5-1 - CASSGGGTSYNEQFF TGCGCCAGCAGCGGCGGCGGGACGAGCTACAATGAGCAGTTCTTC
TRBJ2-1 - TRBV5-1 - CASSLGPKQFF TGCGCCAGCAGCTTGGGACCTAAGCAGTTCTTC
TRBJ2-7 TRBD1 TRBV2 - CASSDLGTATSFYEQYF TGTGCCAGCAGTGACCTCGGGACAGCTACTTCTTTCTACGAGCAGTACTTC
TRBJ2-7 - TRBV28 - CASSFGQPVRYF TGTGCCAGCAGTTTCGGACAGCCGGTTCGGTACTTC
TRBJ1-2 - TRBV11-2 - CASSRLIGTDYGYTF TGTGCCAGCAGCCGGTTAATCGGGACGGACTATGGCTACACCTTC
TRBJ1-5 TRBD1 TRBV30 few CAWSKGAPSNQPQHF TGTGCCTGGAGTAAGGGGGCGCCGAGCAATCAGCCCCAGCATTTT
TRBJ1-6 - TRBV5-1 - CASSLGGLGSYNSPLHF TGCGCCAGCAGCTTAGGAGGGTTAGGCTCCTATAATTCACCCCTCCACTTT
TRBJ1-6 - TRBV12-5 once CASGLGGNSPLHF TGTGCTAGTGGTCTGGGCGGTAATTCACCCCTCCACTTT
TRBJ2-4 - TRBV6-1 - CASSEVGVTAKNIQYF TGTGCCAGCAGTGAAGTTGGGGTTACGGCCAAAAACATTCAGTACTTC
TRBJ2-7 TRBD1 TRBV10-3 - CAINLDREHEQYF TGTGCCATCAACCTGGACAGGGAGCACGAGCAGTACTTC
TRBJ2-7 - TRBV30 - CAWSIKVGRTSYEQYF TGTGCCTGGAGTATTAAGGTGGGCAGGACTTCCTACGAGCAGTACTTC
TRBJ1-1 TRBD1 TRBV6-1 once CASSEPGGTEAFF TGTGCCAGCAGTGAGCCAGGGGGCACTGAAGCTTTCTTT
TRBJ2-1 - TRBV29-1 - CSGVSGNNEQFF TGCAGCGGCGTTTCAGGAAACAATGAGCAGTTCTTC
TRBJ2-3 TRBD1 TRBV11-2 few CASSYRQGIGDTQYF TGTGCCAGCAGCTACCGACAGGGAATCGGAGATACGCAGTATTTT
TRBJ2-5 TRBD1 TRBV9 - CASSASPAAWTGKRTQYF TGTGCCAGCAGCGCAAGCCCGGCCGCCTGGACAGGCAAGAGAACCCAGTACTTC
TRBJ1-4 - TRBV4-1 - CASSQVQGTDNEKLFF TGCGCCAGCAGCCAAGTCCAGGGGACCGATAATGAAAAACTGTTTTTT
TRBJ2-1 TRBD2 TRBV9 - CASSVGLAGGHNEQFF TGTGCCAGCAGCGTGGGACTAGCGGGGGGGCACAATGAGCAGTTCTTC
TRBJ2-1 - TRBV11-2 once CASSFRQAIYNEQFF TGTGCCAGCAGCTTTCGACAAGCCATTTACAATGAGCAGTTCTTC
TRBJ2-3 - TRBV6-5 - CASSPGGPNSDTQYF TGTGCCAGCAGTCCCGGTGGCCCCAACAGCGATACGCAGTATTTT
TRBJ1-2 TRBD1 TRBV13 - CASSSAGTGDPNYGYTF TGTGCCAGCAGCTCGGCCGGGACAGGGGACCCTAACTATGGCTACACCTTC
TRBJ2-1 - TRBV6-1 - CASSEQGQWSGNEQFF TGTGCCAGCAGTGAACAAGGCCAGTGGAGTGGCAATGAGCAGTTCTTC
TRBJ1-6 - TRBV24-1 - CATSDLRVVRIESPLHF TGTGCCACCAGTGATTTGCGGGTCGTGAGGATTGAATCACCCCTCCACTTT
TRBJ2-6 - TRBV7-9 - CASSFGSSGANVLTF TGTGCCAGCAGCTTTGGGAGCTCTGGGGCCAACGTCCTGACTTTC
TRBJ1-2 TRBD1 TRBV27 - CASSLSGQGASNYGYTF TGTGCCAGCAGTTTATCGGGACAGGGGGCGTCAAACTATGGCTACACCTTC
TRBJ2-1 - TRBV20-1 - CSASGRGHNEQFF TGCAGTGCTAGTGGGCGGGGTCACAATGAGCAGTTCTTC
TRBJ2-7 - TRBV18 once CASSDQVVGGTPYEQYF TGTGCCAGCTCAGACCAGGTGGTGGGGGGGACACCCTACGAGCAGTACTTC
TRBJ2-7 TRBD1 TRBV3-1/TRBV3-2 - CASSQVGQGSYEQYF TGTGCCAGCAGCCAAGTCGGACAGGGAAGTTACGAGCAGTACTTC